The 28 T cell receptor beta chains given below trace back to one sample, sequenced in a study of T cells in Graves' hyperthyroidism and ophthalmopathy. Amplified regions were TCR beta CDR3 sequences from RNA transcripts. The TCR CDR3 first-round RT-PCR relied on the HTBI primer set. Each CDR3 protein gets one entry after TCRdb re-called the multiplex PCR reads with MiXCR. The sample records 400,000 to 550,000 distinct CDR3 sequences, 14% being singletons. Sequencing was carried out using blood. These receptors came from a woman aged 18-35 years with Graves' hyperthyroidism.

This clonotype was detected a few times. This chain links TRBV4-1 with TRBJ2-3, with 7 positions matching TRBD2. CDR1 MGHRA and CDR2 YSYEKL come from the germline V gene. With 6 bases clipped from V and 2 bases from J, the junction kept 8 bases outside the gene matches. This CDR3 comprises 15 residues. CDR3 in amino acids: CASRTPGLFTDTQYF. CDR3 sequence (DNA): TGCGCCAGCAGAACTCCGGGACTATTCACAGATACGCAGTATTTT.

The table lists this clonotype with many counts. The genes are TRBV28 and TRBJ2-1; 8 nucleotides line up with TRBD1. The CDR3 extends over 18 amino acids. Germline V gene lookup returns CDR1 MDHEN and CDR2 SYDVKM. Unmatched junction bases numbered 13, after V lost 5 bases and J lost 1 base. CDR3 sequence: CASSRTTLTGASYNEQFF. The DNA of the CDR3 is TGTGCCAGCAGTCGTACTACCTTGACAGGGGCGTCCTACAATGAGCAGTTCTTC.

In regard to this clonotype: A read error may be the cause here, since a much bigger clone is one base away. The CDR3 end shows no conserved phenylalanine or tryptophan, and so a read error is likely. The J gene is TRBJ2-7, the V gene TRBV18; tentatively, D is TRBD2 (5 bases). The CDR3 has 14 amino acids. Germline V gene lookup returns CDR1 KGHSH and CDR2 LQKENI. The CDR3 DNA follows: TGTGCCAGCTCTCCACCGGGATACCCCTACGAGCAGTACCTC. It is translated as CASSPPGYPYEQYL.

This clonotype was observed a few times. V and J are TRBV29-1 and TRBJ1-1, with D unresolved. V was pared by 7 bases and J by 2 bases, with 14 bases between. CDR1 SQVTM and CDR2 ANQGSEA come from the germline V gene. CDR3 size: 13 residues. The CDR3 coding sequence is TGCAGCGCTGCGGAGCCTCCCAACACTGAAGCTTTCTTT. Translation: CSAAEPPNTEAFF.

This clonotype was picked up many times. V and J are TRBV24-1 and TRBJ2-1; the D is unclear. Germline V gene lookup returns CDR1 KGHDR and CDR2 SFDVKD. Trimming shortened V by 2 bases and J by 7 bases, and 20 bases separated the two germline ends. The CDR3 is 17 residues long. CDR3 in DNA: TGTGCCACCAGTGATTCCGTAGGGTCATTCATGGGAAATGAGCAGTTCTTC. Its translation is CATSDSVGSFMGNEQFF.

The rearrangement links TRBV7-3 to TRBJ2-2, with TRBD2 identical over 11 bases. This CDR3 comprises 18 residues. The V and J ends lost 5 bases and 1 base, in that order; junction bases with no gene match: 9. Germline values: CDR1 SGHTA, CDR2 FQGTGA. The CDR3 reads CASSLSPGLAGNTGELFF. CDR3 coding DNA: TGTGCCAGCAGCCTCTCCCCTGGACTAGCGGGGAACACCGGGGAGCTGTTTTTT.

Many counts were recorded for this clonotype. In DNA, the CDR3 is TGTGCCACCAGTGGGGACTATTCCGACGAGCAGTACTTC. The encoded protein is CATSGDYSDEQYF. The V call is TRBV24-1, the J call TRBJ2-7; 7 nucleotides align to TRBD2. This CDR3 comprises 13 residues. Germline-derived CDR1 and CDR2 are KGHDR and SFDVKD. The J segment lost 5 bases and the V segment lost 5 bases, leaving 5 bases of the junction unmatched.

About this clonotype: A read error may explain this, as a much larger clone is one base away. This chain uses TRBV12-3 or TRBV12-4 with TRBJ2-1; TRBD2 matches at 10 bases. The CDR3 is 16 residues long. CDR3 loop: CAGSLPGLAAPNEQFF. As DNA, the CDR3 is TGTGCCGGCAGTTTACCTGGACTAGCGGCACCCAATGAGCAGTTCTTC.

The V and J genes are TRBV28 and TRBJ2-2, with D perhaps TRBD1 (6 bases). The CDR3 sequence is 15 residues long. Deletions cut 5 bases from V and 2 bases from J, with 12 bases between. Germline-derived CDR1 and CDR2 are MDHEN and SYDVKM. The DNA of the CDR3 is TGTGCCAGCAGTGCTCCGGGACAAAACACCGGGGAGCTGTTTTTT. Translated, it gives CASSAPGQNTGELFF.

This clonotype has ten or more counts. The V call is TRBV5-1, the J call TRBJ2-2; 10 nucleotides line up with TRBD2. Germline loops: CDR1 SGHRS, CDR2 YFSETQ. This CDR3 is built from 17 residues. Losses at the gene ends were 9 bases for V and 6 bases for J; bases not matched to a gene: 17. The CDR3 region is CATSWGASGRMAGELFF. CDR3 nucleotide sequence: TGCGCCACCTCCTGGGGGGCTAGCGGGAGAATGGCCGGGGAGCTGTTTTTT.

The chain combines TRBV15 with TRBJ1-3; TRBD1 matches 7 bases. The germline V gene has CDR1 LNHNV and CDR2 YYDKDF (reference sequence). Germline trimming cut 5 bases from V and 0 bases from J; bases unmatched to any gene: 7. The CDR3 loop spans 16 amino acids. CDR3 residues: CATSHDRESSGNTIYF. The DNA of the CDR3 is TGTGCCACCAGCCACGACAGGGAAAGCTCTGGAAACACCATATATTTT.

This rearrangement joins TRBV7-9 to TRBJ2-1; D may be TRBD1 (6 bases). Germline lookup yields CDR1 SEHNR and CDR2 FQNEAQ (reference sequence). CDR3 length equals 16 residues. Trimming pared 1 base from V and 8 bases from J, leaving 18 bases between. The DNA for the CDR3 is TGTGCCAGCAGCTTAGTGTCCCAGGTAGGGGGTTATGAGCAGTTCTTC. Translated, it gives CASSLVSQVGGYEQFF.

This clonotype was recorded at least ten times. The chain employs TRBV5-1 and TRBJ2-1, with D uncertain. The CDR3 sequence is 15 residues long. V lost 3 bases and J lost 0, with 10 bases in between. Germline-derived CDR1 and CDR2 are SGHRS and YFSETQ. CDR3: CASSSRVGSYNEQFF. The CDR3 coding sequence is TGCGCCAGCAGCTCCCGGGTAGGCTCCTACAATGAGCAGTTCTTC.

This chain joins TRBV2 and TRBJ2-7, with D maybe TRBD1 (6 bases). Germline assignment: CDR1 SNHLY and CDR2 FYNNEI. This CDR3 contains 13 residues. V lost 8 bases to trimming and J lost 3 bases, with 14 bases between them. The CDR3 reads CASDRDTYYEQYV. In nucleotides, the CDR3 is TGTGCCAGCGACCGGGACACTTACTACGAGCAGTACGTC.

This chain links TRBV20-1 with TRBJ2-5; TRBD2 matches at 8 bases. The germline gives CDR1 DFQATT, CDR2 SNEGSKA (reference sequence). The CDR3 spans 15 residues. Unmatched junction bases numbered 11, after V lost 3 bases and J lost 5 bases. The CDR3 spells CSASRRAGVGETQYF. The CDR3 DNA reads TGCAGTGCTAGTCGAAGAGCGGGAGTTGGTGAGACCCAGTACTTC.

This clonotype was recorded many times. The J gene is TRBJ2-7, the V gene TRBV6-1; 9 positions match TRBD2. The CDR3 consists of 16 residues. Per the germline V gene, CDR1 is MNHNS and CDR2 is SASEGT. The V segment lost 6 bases and the J segment 7 bases; nucleotides outside the gene matches: 16. CDR3 nucleotides: TGTGCCAGCAGCCGCCGCGGGCTAGCGGGAATTCAGGAGCAGTACGTC. This encodes CASSRRGLAGIQEQYV.

The table lists this clonotype with many counts. The CDR3 nucleotides read TGTGCCAGCAGTTCTTCCAGGGCGGGGAACTATGGCTACACCTTC. Residues: CASSSSRAGNYGYTF. The chain links TRBV12-3 or TRBV12-4 to TRBJ1-2; possible D gene TRBD1, 5 bases. The CDR3 loop spans 15 amino acids. Between the trimmed V and J ends, which lost 4 bases and 2 bases, there was a span of 14 bases.

This clonotype has at least ten counts. The chain recombines TRBV6-1 with TRBJ2-3; 8 bases match TRBD2. CDR1 is MNHNS and CDR2 is SASEGT in the germline V gene. The CDR3 is 15 residues long. Unmatched junction bases numbered 5, after V lost 6 bases and J lost 0 bases. CDR3 nucleotides: TGTGCCAGCAGAAAACTAGCGGCTAGCACAGATACGCAGTATTTT. It encodes CASRKLAASTDTQYF.

The CDR3 here is CASSYLEQFF. DNA of the CDR3: TGTGCCAGCAGTTACCTAGAGCAGTTCTTC. J is TRBJ2-1 and V is TRBV28, with D unresolved. V gave up 4 bases and J gave up 10 bases, with 5 bases separating them. The CDR3 has 10 residues. CDR1 MDHEN and CDR2 SYDVKM come from the germline V gene.

The table lists this clonotype with a few counts. This chain links TRBV19 with TRBJ1-2; a possible D gene is TRBD1 (6 bases). There are 14 residues in the CDR3. The germline V gene has CDR1 LNHDA and CDR2 SQIVND (reference sequence). Trimming stripped 7 bases from V and 6 bases from J, with 18 bases between. DNA of the CDR3: TGTGCCAGTACCCCCCCACAGGGTGGGGATGGCTACACCTTC. Its translation: CASTPPQGGDGYTF.

At least ten counts were recorded for this clonotype. CDR3 sequence (DNA): TGTGCCAGCAGCTTAGAGCGGCTAGCGGGAGAAAACGAGCAGTACTTC. It translates to CASSLERLAGENEQYF. V gene TRBV7-2 combines with J gene TRBJ2-7, with TRBD2 matching over 10 bases. Germline V gene sequence: CDR1 SGHTA, CDR2 FQGNSA. CDR3 length: 16 residues. J was trimmed by 5 bases and V by 1 base; bases with no gene match: 8.

This clonotype was seen at least ten times. The gene calls are TRBV14 and TRBJ2-7, with D maybe TRBD2 (6 bases). Trimming cost V 4 bases and J 5 bases, with 15 bases left between them. The germline gives CDR1 SGHDN, CDR2 FVKESK. The CDR3 loop spans 14 amino acids. The CDR3 reads CASSRTGLRNEQYF. Here the CDR3 DNA reads TGTGCCAGCAGCCGGACGGGACTCCGCAACGAGCAGTACTTC.

This chain uses TRBV6-2 or TRBV6-3 with TRBJ2-5; 9 bases match TRBD1. The germline V gene encodes CDR1 MNHEY and CDR2 SVGEGT. V trimming: 2 bases; J trimming: 5 bases; junction bases outside the gene matches: 9. The CDR3 runs 16 residues. The CDR3 reads CASSYQTGQGGETQYF. The CDR3, as DNA: TGTGCCAGCAGTTACCAAACGGGACAGGGTGGGGAGACCCAGTACTTC.

In this sample, this clonotype turned up a few times. Since a much larger clone is just one base distant, this may be a read error. The gene calls are TRBV19 and TRBJ2-2; possible D gene TRBD2, 6 bases. The V gene lost 7 bases and the J gene lost 3 bases, with 12 bases spanning the gap. Germline V CDR1 and CDR2: LNHDA, SQIVND (reference sequence). The CDR3 is made up of 14 amino acids. CDR3 loop: CASTGRGDTGELFF. CDR3 DNA: TGTGCCAGTACCGGGAGAGGGGACACCGGGGAGCTGTTTTTT.

This clonotype was counted ten times or more. The gene calls are TRBV19 and TRBJ2-7; possibly TRBD2 for D (6 bases). This CDR3 has 16 residues. CDR1 and CDR2 from the germline V gene are LNHDA and SQIVND (reference sequence). With 1 base removed from V and 1 base from J, the gap between germline ends came to 14 bases. This CDR3 is CASSIGLGESSYEQYF. The DNA of the CDR3 is TGTGCCAGTAGTATAGGACTAGGCGAATCATCCTACGAGCAGTACTTC. The full variable domain, completed using reference TRBV19 and TRBJ2-7, is DGGITQSPKYLFRKEGQNVTLSCEQNLNHDAMYWYRQDPGQGLRLIYYSQIVNDFQKGDIAEGYSVSREKKESFPLTVTSAQKNPTAFYLCASSIGLGESSYEQYFGPGTRLTVT.

The chain uses TRBV9 and TRBJ1-1; 7 bases agree with TRBD1. The germline gives CDR1 SGDLS, CDR2 YYNGEE. The CDR3 has 14 residues. Unmatched junction bases numbered 6, after V lost 4 bases and J lost 3 bases. The DNA of the CDR3 is TGTGCCAGCAGCATGCAGGGGGAAGACACTGAAGCTTTCTTT. It codes for CASSMQGEDTEAFF. Full variable domain (remainder filled in from reference TRBV9 and TRBJ1-1): DSGVTQTPKHLITATGQRVTLRCSPRSGDLSVYWYQQSLDQGLQFLIQYYNGEERAKGNILERFSAQQFPDLHSELNLSSLELGDSALYFCASSMQGEDTEAFFGQGTRLTVV.

The V gene is TRBV29-1, the J gene TRBJ2-7; D is unresolved. V lost 1 base, J lost 0 bases, and 13 bases lay in between. Germline CDR1 is SQVTM and CDR2 is ANQGSEA. The CDR3 sequence is 15 residues long. In DNA, the CDR3 is TGCAGCGTTGAAGGAGAGACACCCAGCTCCTACGAGCAGTACGTC. It is translated as CSVEGETPSSYEQYV.

This clonotype was detected only a few times. The rearrangement links TRBV30 to TRBJ2-3, with 9 bases fitting TRBD1. The CDR3 consists of 15 residues. CDR1 is GTSNPN, CDR2 SVGIG, per germline (reference sequence). V dropped 2 bases and J dropped 3; count of bases not matched to a gene: 6. CDR3 sequence (DNA): TGTGCCTGGAGTCCGGGACAGGGACTAACAGATACGCAGTATTTT. Translating gives CAWSPGQGLTDTQYF.